These T cell receptor beta chains were read from a single sample in a study of T cell changes during pregnancy in multiple sclerosis. TCRdb's table, derived via immunoSEQ multiplex PCR, lists solely in-frame clones and lacks some. Of roughly 80,000 clones in the sample, about 92% were seen once. The sample consisted of peripheral blood, taken before pregnancy. These receptors came from a female donor with multiple sclerosis, enrolled in a pregnancy study. The CDR3 runs from the conserved cysteine through the conserved F or W. Fields, in order: J gene, D gene, clone size, V gene, CDR3 protein, CDR3 DNA. A D gene is named only where the DNA matches it firmly. Size tells how often a clone was seen (once, few, many) or the class of an expanded clone, and some rows leave it out.

TRBJ1-5 | NA | few | TRBV27 | CASSLFSSVNQPQHF | TGTGCCAGCAGTTTATTCAGTTCCGTCAATCAGCCCCAGCATTTT
TRBJ1-2 | NA | NA | TRBV4-1 | CASSQPRVVRNFIAGGYTF | TGCGCCAGCAGCCAACCCCGAGTGGTCAGAAATTTTATCGCGGGGGGCTACACCTTC
TRBJ1-1 | TRBD1 | NA | TRBV27 | CASRLLDRERTEAFF | TGTGCCAGCAGGCTATTGGACAGGGAACGCACTGAAGCTTTCTTT
TRBJ2-3 | NA | NA | TRBV2 | CASGGGITDTQYF | TGTGCCAGCGGAGGCGGGATCACAGATACGCAGTATTTT
TRBJ2-7 | TRBD1 | NA | TRBV5-4 | CASSPGQGGYEQYF | TGTGCCAGCAGCCCAGGACAGGGGGGATACGAGCAGTACTTC
TRBJ2-2 | TRBD2 | NA | TRBV7-6 | CASSQGTSGDLTGELFF | TGTGCCAGCAGTCAAGGGACTAGCGGGGACCTAACCGGGGAGCTGTTTTTT
TRBJ1-2 | TRBD1 | NA | TRBV4-1 | CASSQDREVTTDRDIYGYTF | TGCGCCAGCAGCCAAGATAGAGAGGTTACGACAGACAGGGACATCTATGGCTACACCTTC
TRBJ2-5 | TRBD2 | NA | TRBV27 | CASSPPGGGRETQYF | TGTGCCAGCAGCCCACCGGGCGGGGGGAGAGAGACCCAGTACTTC
TRBJ1-5 | NA | NA | TRBV4-1 | CASSHPGREVSNQPQHF | TGCGCCAGCAGCCACCCTGGGAGGGAAGTAAGCAATCAGCCCCAGCATTTT
TRBJ1-2 | NA | NA | TRBV27 | CASGQGFDGYTF | TGTGCCAGCGGGCAGGGGTTCGATGGCTACACCTTC
TRBJ1-1 | NA | NA | TRBV10-3 | CAISGNAPRAEAFF | TGTGCCATCAGTGGTAACGCCCCCAGGGCTGAAGCTTTCTTT
TRBJ1-1 | NA | NA | TRBV5-6 | CASTYSNTEAFF | TGTGCCAGCACCTACAGTAACACTGAAGCTTTCTTT
TRBJ1-5 | NA | NA | TRBV6-6 | CASSSERGGGNQPQHF | TGTGCCAGCAGTTCCGAAAGGGGGGGCGGCAATCAGCCCCAGCATTTT
TRBJ1-5 | NA | NA | TRBV9 | CASSRGGNNQPQHF | TGTGCCAGCAGCAGAGGGGGTAACAATCAGCCCCAGCATTTT
TRBJ1-2 | TRBD1 | NA | TRBV2 | CASSALDRGDGYTF | TGTGCCAGCAGTGCCCTCGACAGGGGGGACGGCTACACCTTC
TRBJ2-1 | TRBD2 | NA | TRBV9 | CASSVEGGGAKGFDEQFF | TGTGCCAGCAGCGTAGAGGGCGGGGGGGCCAAAGGTTTCGATGAGCAGTTCTTC
TRBJ1-5 | NA | NA | TRBV19 | CASRRDPAILQPQHF | TGTGCCAGTAGGCGGGACCCCGCGATTCTGCAGCCCCAGCATTTT